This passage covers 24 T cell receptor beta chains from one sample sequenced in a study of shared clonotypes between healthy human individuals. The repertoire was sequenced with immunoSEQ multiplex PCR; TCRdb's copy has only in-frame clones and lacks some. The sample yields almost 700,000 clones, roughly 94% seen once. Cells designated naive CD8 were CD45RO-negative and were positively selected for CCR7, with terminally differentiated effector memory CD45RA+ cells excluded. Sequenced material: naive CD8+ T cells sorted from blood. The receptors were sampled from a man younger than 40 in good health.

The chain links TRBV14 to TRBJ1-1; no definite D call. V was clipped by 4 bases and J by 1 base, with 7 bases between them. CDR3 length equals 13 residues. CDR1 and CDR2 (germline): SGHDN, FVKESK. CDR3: CASSLYSNTEAFF. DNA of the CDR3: TGTGCCAGCAGCCTATACTCGAACACTGAAGCTTTCTTT.

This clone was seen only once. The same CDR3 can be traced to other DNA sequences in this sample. The CDR3 DNA is TGTGCCAGCAGAGGTGGGTTGAGTTACAATGAGCAGTTCTTC. It specifies CASRGGLSYNEQFF. V and J are TRBV27 and TRBJ2-1; D gene uncertain. V lost 6 bases and J lost 4, with 13 bases in between. CDR3 length: 14 amino acids. Germline V gives CDR1 MNHEY, CDR2 SMNVEV (reference sequence).

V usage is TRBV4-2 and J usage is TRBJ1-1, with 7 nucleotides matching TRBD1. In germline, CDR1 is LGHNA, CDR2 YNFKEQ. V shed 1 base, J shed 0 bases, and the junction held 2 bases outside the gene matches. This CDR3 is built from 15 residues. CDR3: CASSQGQGMNTEAFF. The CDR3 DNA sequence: TGTGCCAGCAGCCAAGGACAGGGAATGAACACTGAAGCTTTCTTT.

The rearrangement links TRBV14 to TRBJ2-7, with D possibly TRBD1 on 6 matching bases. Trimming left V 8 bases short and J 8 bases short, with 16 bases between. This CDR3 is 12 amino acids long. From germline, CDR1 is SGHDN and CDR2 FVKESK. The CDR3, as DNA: TGTGCCAGCTCTCCGTCCGGGACAAAGCAGTACTTC. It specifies CASSPSGTKQYF. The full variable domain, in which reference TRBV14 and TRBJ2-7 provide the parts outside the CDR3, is EAGVTQFPSHSVIEKGQTVTLRCDPISGHDNLYWYRRVMGKEIKFLLHFVKESKQDESGMPNNRFLAERTGGTYSTLKVQPAELEDSGVYFCASSPSGTKQYFGPGTRLTVT.

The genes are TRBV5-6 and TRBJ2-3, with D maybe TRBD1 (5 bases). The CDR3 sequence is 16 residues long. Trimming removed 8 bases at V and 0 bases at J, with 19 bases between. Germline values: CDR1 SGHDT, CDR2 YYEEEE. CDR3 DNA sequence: TGTGCCAGTACACAGGTGGGATGGCCTAGCACAGATACGCAGTATTTT. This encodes CASTQVGWPSTDTQYF.

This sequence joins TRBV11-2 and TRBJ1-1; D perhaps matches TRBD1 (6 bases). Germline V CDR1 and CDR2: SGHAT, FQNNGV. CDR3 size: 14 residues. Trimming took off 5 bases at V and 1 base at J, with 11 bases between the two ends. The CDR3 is CASSPVGGNTEAFF. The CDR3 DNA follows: TGTGCCAGCAGCCCAGTAGGGGGGAACACTGAAGCTTTCTTT.

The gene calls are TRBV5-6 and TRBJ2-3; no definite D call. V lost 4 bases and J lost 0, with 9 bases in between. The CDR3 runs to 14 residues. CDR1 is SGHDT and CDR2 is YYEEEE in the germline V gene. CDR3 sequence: CASSGYLSTDTQYF. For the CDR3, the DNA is TGTGCCAGCAGCGGCTACCTTAGCACAGATACGCAGTATTTT.

The CDR3 region has the DNA TGCAGCGGAGACAAGAGCGGGAGCTACAATGAGCAGTTCTTC. Amino acid sequence: CSGDKSGSYNEQFF. The chain joins TRBV29-1 to TRBJ2-1, with 8 bases identical to TRBD2. The length of the CDR3 is 14 residues. V lost 7 bases, J lost 3 bases, and 8 bases stayed unmatched. From germline, CDR1 is SQVTM and CDR2 ANQGSEA.

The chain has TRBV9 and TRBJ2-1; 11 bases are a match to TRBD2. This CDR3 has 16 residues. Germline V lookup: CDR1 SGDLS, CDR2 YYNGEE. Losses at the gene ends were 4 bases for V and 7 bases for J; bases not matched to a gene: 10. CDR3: CASSHSLTSGINEQFF. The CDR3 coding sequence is TGTGCCAGCAGCCACTCCCTGACTAGCGGGATAAATGAGCAGTTCTTC. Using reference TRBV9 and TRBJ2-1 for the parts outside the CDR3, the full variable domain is DSGVTQTPKHLITATGQRVTLRCSPRSGDLSVYWYQQSLDQGLQFLIQYYNGEERAKGNILERFSAQQFPDLHSELNLSSLELGDSALYFCASSHSLTSGINEQFFGPGTRLTVL.

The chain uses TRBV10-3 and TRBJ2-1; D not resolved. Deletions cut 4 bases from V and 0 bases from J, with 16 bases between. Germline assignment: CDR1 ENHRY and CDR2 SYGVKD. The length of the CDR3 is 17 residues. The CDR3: CAISVVSLVSSYNEQFF. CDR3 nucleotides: TGTGCCATCAGTGTGGTTAGTTTAGTGAGCTCCTACAATGAGCAGTTCTTC.

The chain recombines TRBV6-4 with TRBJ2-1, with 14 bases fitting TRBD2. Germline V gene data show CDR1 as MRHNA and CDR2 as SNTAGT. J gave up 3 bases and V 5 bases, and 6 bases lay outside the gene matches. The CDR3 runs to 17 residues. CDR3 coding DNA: TGTGCCAGCAGTTACCAGACTAGCGGGAGGGACTACAATGAGCAGTTCTTC. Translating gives CASSYQTSGRDYNEQFF.

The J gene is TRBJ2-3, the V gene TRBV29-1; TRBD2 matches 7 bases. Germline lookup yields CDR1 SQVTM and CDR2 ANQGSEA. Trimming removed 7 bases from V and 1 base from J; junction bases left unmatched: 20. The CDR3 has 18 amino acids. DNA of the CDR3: TGCAGCGGTCTTTGGACTAGTGGGGGAACCTGGGGCACAGATACGCAGTATTTT. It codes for CSGLWTSGGTWGTDTQYF.

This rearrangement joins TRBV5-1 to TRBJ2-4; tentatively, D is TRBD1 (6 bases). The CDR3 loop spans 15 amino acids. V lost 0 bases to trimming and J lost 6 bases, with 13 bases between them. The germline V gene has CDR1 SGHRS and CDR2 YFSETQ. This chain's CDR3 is CASSLELGRGNIQYF. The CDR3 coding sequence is TGCGCCAGCAGCTTGGAACTAGGCAGGGGAAACATTCAGTACTTC.

CDR3 region: CASSMRGWQNQPQHF. CDR3 bases: TGTGCCAGTAGTATGAGGGGGTGGCAAAATCAGCCCCAGCATTTT. V and J are TRBV19 and TRBJ1-5; a weak D match, TRBD1 (6 bases). Germline V CDR1 and CDR2: LNHDA, SQIVND (reference sequence). This CDR3 contains 15 residues. Trimming shortened V by 3 bases and J by 4 bases, and 13 bases separated the two germline ends. The whole variable domain, filled in from reference TRBV19 and TRBJ1-5, reads DGGITQSPKYLFRKEGQNVTLSCEQNLNHDAMYWYRQDPGQGLRLIYYSQIVNDFQKGDIAEGYSVSREKKESFPLTVTSAQKNPTAFYLCASSMRGWQNQPQHFGDGTRLSIL.

CDR3 region: CASSFLAGGRETQYF. The CDR3 DNA reads as TGTGCCAGCAGCTTTCTAGCGGGAGGACGAGAGACCCAGTACTTC. The chain uses TRBV11-2 and TRBJ2-5, with 11 positions matching TRBD2. The CDR3 length is 15 residues. Looked up from germline, CDR1 is SGHAT and CDR2 is FQNNGV. Trimming took 3 bases from V and 4 from J; bases not matched to a gene: 4.

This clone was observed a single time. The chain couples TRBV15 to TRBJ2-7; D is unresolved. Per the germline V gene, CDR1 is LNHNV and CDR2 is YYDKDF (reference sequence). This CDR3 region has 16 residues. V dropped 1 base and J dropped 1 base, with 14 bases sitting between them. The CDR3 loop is CATSRVGERPSYEQYF. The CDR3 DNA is TGTGCCACCAGCAGAGTAGGAGAGAGACCTTCCTACGAGCAGTACTTC.

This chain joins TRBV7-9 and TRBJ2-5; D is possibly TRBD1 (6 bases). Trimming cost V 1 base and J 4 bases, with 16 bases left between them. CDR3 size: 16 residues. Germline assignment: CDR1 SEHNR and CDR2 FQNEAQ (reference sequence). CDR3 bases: TGTGCCAGCAGCTTAGAGGACAGCGGACCGGGAGAGACCCAGTACTTC. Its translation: CASSLEDSGPGETQYF. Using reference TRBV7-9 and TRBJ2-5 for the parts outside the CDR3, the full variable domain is DTGVSQNPRHKITKRGQNVTFRCDPISEHNRLYWYRQTLGQGPEFLTYFQNEAQLEKSRLLSDRFSAERPKGSFSTLEIQRTEQGDSAMYLCASSLEDSGPGETQYFGPGTRLLVL.

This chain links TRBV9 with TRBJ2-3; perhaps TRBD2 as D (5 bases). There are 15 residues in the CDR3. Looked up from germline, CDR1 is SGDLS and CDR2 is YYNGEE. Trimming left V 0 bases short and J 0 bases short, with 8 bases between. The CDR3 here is CASSVGRRSTDTQYF. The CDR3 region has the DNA TGTGCCAGCAGCGTAGGAAGGAGGAGCACAGATACGCAGTATTTT.

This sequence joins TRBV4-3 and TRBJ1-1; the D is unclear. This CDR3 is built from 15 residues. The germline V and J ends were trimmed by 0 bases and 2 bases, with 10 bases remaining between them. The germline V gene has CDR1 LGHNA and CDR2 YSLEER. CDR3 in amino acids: CASSQDPVGNTEAFF. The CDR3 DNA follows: TGCGCCAGCAGCCAAGATCCAGTGGGAAACACTGAAGCTTTCTTT.

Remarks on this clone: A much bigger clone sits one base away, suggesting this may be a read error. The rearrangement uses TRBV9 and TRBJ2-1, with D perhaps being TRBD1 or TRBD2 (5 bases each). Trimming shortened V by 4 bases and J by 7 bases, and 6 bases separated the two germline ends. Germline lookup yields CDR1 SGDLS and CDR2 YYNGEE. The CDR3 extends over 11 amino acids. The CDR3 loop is CASSWGNEQFF. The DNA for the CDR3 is TGTGCCAGCAGCTGGGGGAATGAGCAGTTCTTC.

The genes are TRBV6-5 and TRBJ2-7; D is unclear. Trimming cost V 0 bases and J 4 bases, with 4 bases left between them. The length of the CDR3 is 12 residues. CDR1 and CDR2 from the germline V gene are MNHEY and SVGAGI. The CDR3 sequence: CASSYSRYEQYF. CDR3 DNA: TGTGCCAGCAGTTACTCGAGGTACGAGCAGTACTTC.

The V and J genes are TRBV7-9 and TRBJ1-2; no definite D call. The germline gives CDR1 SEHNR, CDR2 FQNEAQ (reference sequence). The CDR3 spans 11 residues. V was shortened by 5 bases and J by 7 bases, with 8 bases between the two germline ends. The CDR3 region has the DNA TGTGCCAGCAGCCCCGGGCGTGGCTACACCTTC. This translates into CASSPGRGYTF. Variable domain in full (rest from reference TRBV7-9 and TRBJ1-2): DTGVSQNPRHKITKRGQNVTFRCDPISEHNRLYWYRQTLGQGPEFLTYFQNEAQLEKSRLLSDRFSAERPKGSFSTLEIQRTEQGDSAMYLCASSPGRGYTFGSGTRLTVV.

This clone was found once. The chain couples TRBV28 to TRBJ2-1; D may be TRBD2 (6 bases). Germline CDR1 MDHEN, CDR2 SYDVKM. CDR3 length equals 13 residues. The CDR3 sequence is CATLALAHYEQFF. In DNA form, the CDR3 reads TGTGCTACCCTAGCGTTAGCGCACTATGAGCAGTTCTTC.

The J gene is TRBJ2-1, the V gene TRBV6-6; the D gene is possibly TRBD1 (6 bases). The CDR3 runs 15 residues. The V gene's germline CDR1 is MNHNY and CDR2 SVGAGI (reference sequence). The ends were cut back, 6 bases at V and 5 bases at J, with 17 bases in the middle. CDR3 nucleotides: TGTGCCAGCAGGCACAGGGTGATGGGGAACAATGAGCAGTTCTTC. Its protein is CASRHRVMGNNEQFF.